This T cell receptor beta chain appears in the sequencing data of a study of T cell responses to AZD1222 COVID-19 vaccine. Germline CDR1 is LNHDA and CDR2 is SQIVND (reference sequence). V gave up 6 bases and J gave up 5 bases, with 8 bases separating them. The CDR3 runs to 12 residues. The table came from immunoSEQ multiplex PCR; TCRdb's copy has only in-frame clones and leaves some out. This sample has more than 95,000 clones, with more than 75% found just once. This receptor was taken from an adult who received the MenACWY meningococcal vaccine as a control. This chain connects TRBV19 to TRBJ1-5, with D possibly being TRBD1 (5 bases). Specimen: peripheral blood, collected 28 days after the second dose of the MenACWY control vaccine. CDR3 bases: TGTGCCAGTAGCGACAGTTATCAGCCCCAGCATTTT. As protein: CASSDSYQPQHF.